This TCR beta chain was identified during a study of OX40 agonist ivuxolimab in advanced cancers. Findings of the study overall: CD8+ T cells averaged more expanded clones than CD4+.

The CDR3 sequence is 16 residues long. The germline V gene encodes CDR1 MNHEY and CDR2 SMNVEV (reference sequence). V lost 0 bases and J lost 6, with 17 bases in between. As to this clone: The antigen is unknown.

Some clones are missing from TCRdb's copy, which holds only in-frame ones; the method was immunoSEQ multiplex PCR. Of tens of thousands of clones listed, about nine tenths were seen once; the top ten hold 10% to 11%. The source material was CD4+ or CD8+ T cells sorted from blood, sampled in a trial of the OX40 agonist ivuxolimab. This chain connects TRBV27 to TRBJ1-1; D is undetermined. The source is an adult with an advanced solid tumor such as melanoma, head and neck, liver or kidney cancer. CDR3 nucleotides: TGTGCCAGCAGTTTATCAGCTCCGGGAGAGCACCCTGAAGCTTTCTTT. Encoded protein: CASSLSAPGEHPEAFF.